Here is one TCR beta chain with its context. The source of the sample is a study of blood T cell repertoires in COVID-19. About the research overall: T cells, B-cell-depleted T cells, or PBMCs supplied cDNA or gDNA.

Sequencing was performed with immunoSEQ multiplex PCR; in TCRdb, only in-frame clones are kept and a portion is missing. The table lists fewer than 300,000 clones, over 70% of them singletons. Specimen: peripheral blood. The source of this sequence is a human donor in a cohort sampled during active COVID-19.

CDR3 protein: CASSPTGPGETQYF. The CDR3 coding sequence is TGTGCCAGCAGCCCGACAGGACCAGGGGAGACCCAGTACTTC. This chain joins TRBV3-1 (or the pseudogene TRBV3-2) and TRBJ2-5; D might be TRBD1 (6 bases). Trimming took off 4 bases at V and 5 bases at J, with 14 bases between the two ends. The CDR3 is made up of 14 amino acids. Germline V gives CDR1 LGHDT, CDR2 YNNKEL (reference sequence).